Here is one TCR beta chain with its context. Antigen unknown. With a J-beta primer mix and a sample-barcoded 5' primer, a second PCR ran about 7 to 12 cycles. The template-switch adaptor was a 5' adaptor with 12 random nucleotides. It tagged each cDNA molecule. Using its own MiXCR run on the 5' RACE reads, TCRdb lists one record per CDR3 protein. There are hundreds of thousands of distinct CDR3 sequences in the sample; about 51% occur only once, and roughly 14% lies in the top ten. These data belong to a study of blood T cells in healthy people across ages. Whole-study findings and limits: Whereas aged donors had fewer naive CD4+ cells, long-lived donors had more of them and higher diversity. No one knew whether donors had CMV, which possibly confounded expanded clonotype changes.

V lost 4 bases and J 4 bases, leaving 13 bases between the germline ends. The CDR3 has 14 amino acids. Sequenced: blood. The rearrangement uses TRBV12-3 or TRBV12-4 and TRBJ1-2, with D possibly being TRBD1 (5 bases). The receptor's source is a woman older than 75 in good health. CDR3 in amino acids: CASSSFYGGYGYTF. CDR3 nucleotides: TGTGCCAGCAGTTCCTTCTACGGGGGCTATGGCTACACCTTC.